The TCR beta chain described here comes from a study of response to subunit inactivated influenza vaccine. Germline V gene data show CDR1 as SEHNR and CDR2 as FQNEAQ (reference sequence). J lost 4 bases, V lost 4 bases, and 4 bases had no gene match. The CDR3 has 15 residues. As regards this clonotype: The antigen remains undetermined.

General observations from the study: The authors proposed limited new T cell recruitment per seasonal influenza vaccination.

TCRdb analysed the RT-PCR reads with MiXCR anew, one entry per CDR3 protein. This table has over 650,000 distinct CDR3 sequences, less than 20% appearing once. The source material was PBMCs from blood, sampled 5 days after vaccination. The chain carries TRBV7-9 and TRBJ2-2; 9 nucleotides line up with TRBD1. The clonotype was recovered from a man in his fifties or sixties who received an inactivated influenza vaccine. CDR3 DNA: TGTGCCAGCAGCTGGGGGACAGGGAGCACCGGGGAGCTGTTTTTT. It encodes CASSWGTGSTGELFF.